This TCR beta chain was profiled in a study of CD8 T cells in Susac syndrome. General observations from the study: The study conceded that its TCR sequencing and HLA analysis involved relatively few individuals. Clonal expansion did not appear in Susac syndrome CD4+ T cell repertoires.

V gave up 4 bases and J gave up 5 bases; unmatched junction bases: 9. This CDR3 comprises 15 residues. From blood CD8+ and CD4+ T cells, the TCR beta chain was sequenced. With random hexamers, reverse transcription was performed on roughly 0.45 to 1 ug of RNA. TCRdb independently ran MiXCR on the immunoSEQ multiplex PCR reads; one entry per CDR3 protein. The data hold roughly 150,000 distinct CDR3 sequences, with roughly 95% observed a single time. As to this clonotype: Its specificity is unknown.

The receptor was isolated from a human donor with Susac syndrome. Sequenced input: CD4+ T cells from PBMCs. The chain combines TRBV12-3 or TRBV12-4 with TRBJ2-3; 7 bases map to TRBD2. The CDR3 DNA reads TGTGCCAGCAGTTCGGGACGAGGGAGGGGAGATACGCAGTATTTT. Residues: CASSSGRGRGDTQYF.